One and the same sample provided the 14 T cell receptor beta chains below, sequenced in a study of cytomegalovirus exposure and HLA in healthy donors. The PCR made use of 60 Vbeta and 13 Jbeta primers. Only in-frame clones appear in the TCRdb table, and some are missing; sequencing was by immunoSEQ multiplex PCR. Its listing shows around 75,000 clones. The source material was PBMCs. The receptors were sampled from a woman aged 55-69 years in good health and CMV-seronegative.

The chain is built from TRBV7-6 and TRBJ2-2; tentative D call: TRBD2 (6 bases). Per germline, CDR1 SGHVS and CDR2 FNYEAQ. The V gene lost 5 bases and the J gene lost 3 bases, with 16 bases spanning the gap. The CDR3 consists of 16 residues. Here the CDR3 DNA reads TGTGCCAGCAGCCCCCCCGGGACGGGGGACACCGGGGAGCTGTTTTTT. Translating gives CASSPPGTGDTGELFF.

V and J are TRBV14 and TRBJ2-1; perhaps TRBD2 as D (6 bases). Trimming cost V 1 base and J 7 bases, with 11 bases left between them. The CDR3 is 14 amino acids. Germline V CDR1 and CDR2: SGHDN, FVKESK. CDR3 in DNA: TGTGCCAGCAGCCAAGTCGAGGGGAGGAATGAGCAGTTCTTC. It specifies CASSQVEGRNEQFF.

The rearrangement joins TRBV5-8 to TRBJ2-1; 8 bases fit TRBD1. Germline CDR1 reads SGHTS; CDR2 reads YDEGEE. The length of the CDR3 is 15 residues. V was pared by 5 bases and J by 0 bases, with 4 bases of the junction left unmatched. The CDR3 loop reads CASRPGQGSYNEQFF. CDR3 nucleotides: TGTGCCAGCAGACCTGGACAGGGCTCCTACAATGAGCAGTTCTTC.

V usage is TRBV19 and J usage is TRBJ1-4; 7 bases match TRBD1. This CDR3 spans 15 amino acids. Trimming removed 9 bases from V and 4 bases from J; junction bases left unmatched: 11. CDR1 LNHDA and CDR2 SQIVND come from the germline V gene (reference sequence). The CDR3 spells CASGLGDSVNEKLFF. The CDR3 DNA reads TGTGCCAGCGGCCTAGGGGACAGTGTTAATGAAAAACTGTTTTTT. Variable domain in full (rest from reference TRBV19 and TRBJ1-4): DGGITQSPKYLFRKEGQNVTLSCEQNLNHDAMYWYRQDPGQGLRLIYYSQIVNDFQKGDIAEGYSVSREKKESFPLTVTSAQKNPTAFYLCASGLGDSVNEKLFFGSGTQLSVL.

The chain uses TRBV7-2 and TRBJ2-2; TRBD2 matches 11 bases. After removal of 6 bases from V and 1 base from J, the junction contained 1 base not matched to a gene. The CDR3 consists of 15 residues. The germline V gene has CDR1 SGHTA and CDR2 FQGNSA. The CDR3: CASRGTSGNTGELFF. CDR3 nucleotides: TGTGCCAGCAGGGGGACTAGCGGGAACACCGGGGAGCTGTTTTTT.

The chain has TRBV2 and TRBJ2-2; a possible D gene is TRBD2 (6 bases). The CDR3 runs to 15 residues. Germline V gene sequence: CDR1 SNHLY, CDR2 FYNNEI. V lost 6 bases and J 3 bases, leaving 14 bases between the germline ends. The CDR3: CASRSEGSDTGELFF. In DNA, the CDR3 is TGTGCCAGCAGATCGGAGGGGAGTGACACCGGGGAGCTGTTTTTT.

The chain employs TRBV11-2 and TRBJ1-2; D is ambiguous. In germline, CDR1 is SGHAT, CDR2 FQNNGV. The V and J ends lost 5 bases and 2 bases respectively, with 12 bases between them. This CDR3 is built from 14 residues. Here the CDR3 DNA reads TGTGCCAGCAGCCCGGGAGGCGGAAACTATGGCTACACCTTC. Protein: CASSPGGGNYGYTF.

This chain joins TRBV7-9 and TRBJ2-5; possible D gene TRBD2, 6 bases. The CDR3 is 15 residues long. The V end was cut by 6 bases, the J end by 7 bases, with 21 bases between. From germline, CDR1 is SEHNR and CDR2 FQNEAQ (reference sequence). In DNA, the CDR3 is TGTGCCAGCAGTCTTGCCTCGGGAGTCGGAGGGACCCAGTACTTC. Translating it yields CASSLASGVGGTQYF.

This rearrangement joins TRBV7-9 to TRBJ1-3; 7 bases are a match to TRBD1. The CDR3 runs to 15 residues. Germline loops: CDR1 SEHNR, CDR2 FQNEAQ (reference sequence). The J segment lost 4 bases and the V segment lost 8 bases, leaving 11 bases of the junction unmatched. The CDR3 sequence: CASGKGTAGGNTIYF. In DNA form, the CDR3 reads TGTGCCAGCGGAAAAGGGACAGCCGGAGGAAACACCATATATTTT.

The chain links TRBV29-1 to TRBJ1-4; D remains ambiguous. Germline V CDR1 and CDR2: SQVTM, ANQGSEA. The CDR3 is made up of 13 amino acids. V gave up 0 bases and J gave up 10 bases, with 12 bases separating them. CDR3 sequence reads: CSVEDPARGKLFF. CDR3 bases: TGCAGCGTTGAAGACCCGGCTAGAGGAAAACTGTTTTTT.

Remarks on this clone: One junction end disagrees with the germline gene, perhaps due to a read error. V is TRBV10-2 and J is TRBJ2-5; possibly TRBD2 for D (5 bases). Germline V gives CDR1 WSHSY, CDR2 SAAADI. CDR3 length equals 14 residues. Here the CDR3 DNA reads TGCGCCAGCACTGAGGAGGCCCTTACCTGGGAGCAGTACTTC. The encoded protein is CASTEEALTWEQYF.

The CDR3 reads CASSEVLAEETQYF. The CDR3 nucleotides are TGTGCCAGCAGTGAAGTTCTAGCGGAAGAGACCCAGTACTTC. The chain uses TRBV6-1 and TRBJ2-5; the match to TRBD2 covers 7 bases. Germline CDR1 reads MNHNS; CDR2 reads SASEGT. This CDR3 spans 14 amino acids. V shed 1 base, J shed 3 bases, and the junction held 2 bases outside the gene matches.

The chain carries TRBV11-3 and TRBJ2-3; the D gene is possibly TRBD2 (6 bases). Germline lookup yields CDR1 SGHNT and CDR2 YENEEA. The length of the CDR3 is 16 residues. Between the trimmed V and J ends, which lost 5 bases and 0 bases, there was a span of 15 bases. For the CDR3, the DNA is TGTGCCAGCAGCCAAAACGCGGGGCTCAGCACAGATACGCAGTATTTT. It codes for CASSQNAGLSTDTQYF. The full variable domain, rest sourced from reference TRBV11-3 and TRBJ2-3, is EAGVVQSPRYKIIEKKQPVAFWCNPISGHNTLYWYLQNLGQGPELLIRYENEEAVDDSQLPKDRFSAERLKGVDSTLKIQPAELGDSAVYLCASSQNAGLSTDTQYFGPGTRLTVL.

J is TRBJ1-5 and V is TRBV6-1; 7 nucleotides line up with TRBD1. From germline, CDR1 is MNHNS and CDR2 SASEGT. The V gene end was trimmed by 5 bases and the J gene end by 5 bases; junction bases not matched to a gene: 9. The CDR3 is made up of 15 amino acids. The CDR3 here is CASSSGTADYQPQHF. The DNA for the CDR3 is TGTGCCAGCAGTTCCGGGACAGCAGATTATCAGCCCCAGCATTTT.